These T cell receptor beta chains were read from a single sample in a study of T cell responses to AZD1222 COVID-19 vaccine. Here immunoSEQ multiplex PCR was the method, and the copy in TCRdb shows in-frame clones only, minus some. Found here are more than 150,000 clones, 85% to 95% of them singletons; the top ten hold less than 5.5%. The sequencing used peripheral blood, collected on day 0 of AZD1222 vaccination. These receptors all come from an adult in good health. Both conserved end residues are part of each CDR3. Each record gives: clone size, D gene, J gene, CDR3 length, V gene, CDR3 DNA, CDR3 protein. D genes are given only for firm matches. Clone size is given for some rows only: seen once, a few or many times, or a class if the clone is expanded.

.,TRBD2,TRBJ2-7,16,TRBV6-5,TGTGCCAGCAGTTACGGTAGCGGGAGTGTCTCCTACGAGCAGTACTTC,CASSYGSGSVSYEQYF
once,.,TRBJ1-2,14,TRBV19,TGTGCCAGTAGTATCTCTGCTACTAACTATGGCTACACCTTC,CASSISATNYGYTF
.,.,TRBJ1-2,14,TRBV28,TGTGCCAGCAGCCGACAGTACGTTAACTATGGCTACACCTTC,CASSRQYVNYGYTF
once,.,TRBJ2-6,15,TRBV7-2,TGTGCCAGCAGCTTAGCCGCCGGACCGCCCAACGTCCTGACTTTC,CASSLAAGPPNVLTF
few,TRBD1,TRBJ1-2,14,TRBV19,TGTGCCAGTAGTATCACCGGGACAGGAGGGGGCTACACCTTC,CASSITGTGGGYTF
.,.,TRBJ1-2,15,TRBV7-8,TGTGCCAGCAGCTTAGGGAGGGCAGGGCCCTATGGCTACACCTTC,CASSLGRAGPYGYTF
.,TRBD2,TRBJ2-1,15,TRBV7-7,TGTGCTAGCAGCTTTGGGACTAGCGGGGTCAATGAGCAGTTCTTC,CASSFGTSGVNEQFF
.,.,TRBJ1-1,15,TRBV19,TGTGCCAGTAGTATTGTGGGCAGGAAGAACACTGAAGCTTTCTTT,CASSIVGRKNTEAFF
.,TRBD1,TRBJ2-7,15,TRBV24-1,TGTGCCACCAGTGATTTAGCAGGGGGCCCCTACGAGCAGTACTTC,CATSDLAGGPYEQYF
.,.,TRBJ2-1,12,TRBV6-5,TGTGCCAGCAGTTTCCTGGGCAATGAGCAGTTCTTC,CASSFLGNEQFF
.,.,TRBJ1-4,14,TRBV7-9,TGTGCCAGCAGCTTAGGGTTTGTAGGTGAAAAACTGTTTTTT,CASSLGFVGEKLFF
.,.,TRBJ2-3,16,TRBV7-3,TGTGCCAGCAGCTTAGGGTCGCCCCTGAGCACAGATACGCAGTATTTT,CASSLGSPLSTDTQYF
.,TRBD1,TRBJ1-5,17,TRBV19,TGTGCCAGTAGTATGTACGGGACAGCATATAGCAATCAGCCCCAGCATTTT,CASSMYGTAYSNQPQHF
.,.,TRBJ1-3,13,TRBV28,TGTGCCTCGGGGGGCACTTCTGGAAACACCATATATTTT,CASGGTSGNTIYF
.,.,TRBJ2-3,14,TRBV28,TGTGCCAGCAGTTTCATGGATCTTACAGATACGCAGTATTTT,CASSFMDLTDTQYF
.,.,TRBJ2-7,14,TRBV5-1,TGCGCCAGCAGCTTGGAATCTGGTCCCTACGAGCAGTACTTC,CASSLESGPYEQYF
.,TRBD1,TRBJ2-1,13,TRBV11-3,TGTGCCAGCAGCTTAAGGCCTAGGACAGGCGTCTTCTTC,CASSLRPRTGVFF